The rows below give T cell receptor beta chains drawn from one sample of a study of blood T cell repertoires in COVID-19. This table comes from immunoSEQ multiplex PCR, and its TCRdb copy is limited to in-frame clones, with some not included. The sample lists around 95,000 clones, roughly 84% occurring once. Sequencing input: peripheral blood. The receptors come from a human donor in a cohort sampled during active COVID-19. CDR3s include the opening cysteine and the closing phenylalanine or tryptophan. The D gene is left open where the match is weak. Clone size, where shown, is once, few, many, or a class for clones that have expanded.

CASRGRGYETQYF,-,TRBV25-1,TRBD1,TRBJ2-5
CASSYLTGPAFF,-,TRBV6-5,-,TRBJ1-1
CATSRDNRGIDTEAFF,-,TRBV15,-,TRBJ1-1
CAWSVGGLNTEAFF,few,TRBV30,-,TRBJ1-1
CASSQVGGLGQYF,few,TRBV4-1,-,TRBJ2-7
CASSMILGQGDEQFF,-,TRBV28,TRBD1,TRBJ2-1
CATSSGTGTIKDQPQHF,-,TRBV15,-,TRBJ1-5
CASIDLAGKNIQYF,-,TRBV19,-,TRBJ2-4
CASSSSADTIYF,-,TRBV7-6,-,TRBJ1-3
CSVARDGNIQYF,-,TRBV29-1,-,TRBJ2-4